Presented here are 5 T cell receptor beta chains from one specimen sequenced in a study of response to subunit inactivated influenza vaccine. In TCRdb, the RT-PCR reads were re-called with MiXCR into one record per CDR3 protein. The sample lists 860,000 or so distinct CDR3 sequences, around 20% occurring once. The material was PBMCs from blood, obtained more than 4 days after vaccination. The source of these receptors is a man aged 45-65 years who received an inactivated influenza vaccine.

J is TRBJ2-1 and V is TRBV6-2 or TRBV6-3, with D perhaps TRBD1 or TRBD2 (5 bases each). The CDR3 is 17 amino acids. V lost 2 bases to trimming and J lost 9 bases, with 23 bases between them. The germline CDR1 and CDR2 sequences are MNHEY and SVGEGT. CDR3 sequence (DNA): TGTGCCAGCAGTTACAACCCCCTCGGTCCTAGCAGGGTTGAGCAGTTCTTC. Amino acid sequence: CASSYNPLGPSRVEQFF.

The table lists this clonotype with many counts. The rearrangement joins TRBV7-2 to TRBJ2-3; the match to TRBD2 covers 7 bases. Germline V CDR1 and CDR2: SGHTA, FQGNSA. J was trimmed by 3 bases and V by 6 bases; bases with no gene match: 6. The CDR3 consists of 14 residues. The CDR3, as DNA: TGTGCCAGCAGACGCTCTAGCGGAACAGATACGCAGTATTTT. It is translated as CASRRSSGTDTQYF.

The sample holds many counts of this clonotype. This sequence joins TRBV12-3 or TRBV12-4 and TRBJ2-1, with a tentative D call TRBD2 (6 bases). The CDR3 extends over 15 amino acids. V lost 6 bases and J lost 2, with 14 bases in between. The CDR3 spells CASRSIAEPYNEQFF. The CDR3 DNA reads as TGTGCCAGCAGATCTATAGCGGAACCCTACAATGAGCAGTTCTTC.

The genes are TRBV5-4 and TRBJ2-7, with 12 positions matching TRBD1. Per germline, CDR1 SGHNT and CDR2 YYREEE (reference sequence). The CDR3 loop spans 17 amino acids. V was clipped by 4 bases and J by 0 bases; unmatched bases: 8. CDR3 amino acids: CASSPGTGGSSSYEQYF. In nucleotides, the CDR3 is TGTGCCAGCAGCCCCGGGACAGGGGGCTCCAGCTCCTACGAGCAGTACTTC.

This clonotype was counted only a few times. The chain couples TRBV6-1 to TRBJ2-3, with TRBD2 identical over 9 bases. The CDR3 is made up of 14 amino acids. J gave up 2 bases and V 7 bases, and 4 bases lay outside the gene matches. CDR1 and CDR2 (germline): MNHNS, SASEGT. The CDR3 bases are TGTGCCAGCACCTCTAGCGGGGTCACAGATACGCAGTATTTT. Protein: CASTSSGVTDTQYF.